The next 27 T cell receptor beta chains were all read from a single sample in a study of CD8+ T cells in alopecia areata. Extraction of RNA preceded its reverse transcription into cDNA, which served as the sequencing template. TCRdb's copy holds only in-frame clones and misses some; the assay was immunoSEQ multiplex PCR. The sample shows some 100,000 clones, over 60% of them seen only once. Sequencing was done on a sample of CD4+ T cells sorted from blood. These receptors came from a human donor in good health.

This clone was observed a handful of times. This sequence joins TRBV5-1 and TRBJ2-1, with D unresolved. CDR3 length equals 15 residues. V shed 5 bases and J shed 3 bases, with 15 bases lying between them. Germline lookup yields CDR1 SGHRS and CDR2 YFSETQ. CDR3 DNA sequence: TGCGCCAGCAGTCCTGGCGGCGGATTCTACAATGAGCAGTTCTTC. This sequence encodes CASSPGGGFYNEQFF.

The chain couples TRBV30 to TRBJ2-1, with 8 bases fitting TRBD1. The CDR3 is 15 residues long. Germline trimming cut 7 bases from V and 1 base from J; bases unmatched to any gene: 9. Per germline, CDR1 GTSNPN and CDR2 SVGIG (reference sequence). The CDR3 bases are TGTGCCTCGCGACCGGGACAGGAATCCTACAATGAGCAGTTCTTC. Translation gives CASRPGQESYNEQFF.

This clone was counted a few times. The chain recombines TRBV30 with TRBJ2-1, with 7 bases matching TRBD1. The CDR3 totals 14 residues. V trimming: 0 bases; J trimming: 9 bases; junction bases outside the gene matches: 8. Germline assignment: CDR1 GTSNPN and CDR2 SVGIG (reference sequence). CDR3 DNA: TGTGCCTGGAGTGTACGGCAGGGGGACAGTGAGCAGTTCTTC. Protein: CAWSVRQGDSEQFF.

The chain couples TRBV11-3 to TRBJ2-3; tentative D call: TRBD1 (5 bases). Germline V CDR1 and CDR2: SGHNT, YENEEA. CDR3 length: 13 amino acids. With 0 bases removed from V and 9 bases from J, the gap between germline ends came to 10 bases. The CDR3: CASSLETRGTQYF. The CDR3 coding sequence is TGTGCCAGCAGCTTAGAAACAAGGGGAACGCAGTATTTT.

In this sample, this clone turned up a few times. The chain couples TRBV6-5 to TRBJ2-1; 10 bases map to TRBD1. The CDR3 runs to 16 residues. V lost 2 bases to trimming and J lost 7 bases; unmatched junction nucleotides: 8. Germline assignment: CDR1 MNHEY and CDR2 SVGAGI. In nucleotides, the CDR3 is TGTGCCAGCAGTTACATCGGGACAGGGGTTCGAAATGAGCAGTTCTTC. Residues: CASSYIGTGVRNEQFF.

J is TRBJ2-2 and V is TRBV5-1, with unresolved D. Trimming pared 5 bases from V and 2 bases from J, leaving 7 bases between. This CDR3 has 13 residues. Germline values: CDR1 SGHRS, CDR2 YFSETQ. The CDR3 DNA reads TGCGCCAGCAGTGAGGTTAACACCGGGGAGCTGTTTTTT. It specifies CASSEVNTGELFF.

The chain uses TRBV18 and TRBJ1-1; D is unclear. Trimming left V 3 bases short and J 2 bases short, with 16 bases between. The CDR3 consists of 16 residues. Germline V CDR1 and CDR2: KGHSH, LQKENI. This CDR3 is CASSPVRSSSNTEAFF. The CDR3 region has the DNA TGTGCCAGCTCACCGGTCAGGAGCAGCTCAAACACTGAAGCTTTCTTT.

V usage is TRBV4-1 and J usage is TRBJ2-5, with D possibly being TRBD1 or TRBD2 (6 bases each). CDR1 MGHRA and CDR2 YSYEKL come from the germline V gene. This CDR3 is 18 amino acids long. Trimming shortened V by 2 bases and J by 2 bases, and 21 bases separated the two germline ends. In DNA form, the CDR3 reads TGCGCCAGCAGCCAATCAGGAGGGGCAGGGGAGAGGCAAGAGACCCAGTACTTC. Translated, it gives CASSQSGGAGERQETQYF.

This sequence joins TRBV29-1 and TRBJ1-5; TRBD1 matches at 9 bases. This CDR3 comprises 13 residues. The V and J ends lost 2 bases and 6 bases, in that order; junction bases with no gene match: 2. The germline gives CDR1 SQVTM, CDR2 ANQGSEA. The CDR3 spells CSVEKDRGQPQHF. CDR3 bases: TGCAGCGTTGAAAAGGACAGGGGTCAGCCCCAGCATTTT.

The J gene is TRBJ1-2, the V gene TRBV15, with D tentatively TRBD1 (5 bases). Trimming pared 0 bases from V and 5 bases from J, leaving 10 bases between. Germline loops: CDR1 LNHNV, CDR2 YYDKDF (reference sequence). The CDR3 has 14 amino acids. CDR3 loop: CATSREGVVYGYTF. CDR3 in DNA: TGTGCCACCAGCAGAGAAGGGGTGGTTTATGGCTACACCTTC.

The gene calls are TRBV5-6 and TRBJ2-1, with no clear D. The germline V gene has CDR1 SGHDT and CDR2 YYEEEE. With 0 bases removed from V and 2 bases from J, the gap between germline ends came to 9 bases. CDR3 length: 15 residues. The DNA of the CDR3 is TGTGCCAGCAGCTTGGAGGCAGGAACCTACAATGAGCAGTTCTTC. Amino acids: CASSLEAGTYNEQFF.

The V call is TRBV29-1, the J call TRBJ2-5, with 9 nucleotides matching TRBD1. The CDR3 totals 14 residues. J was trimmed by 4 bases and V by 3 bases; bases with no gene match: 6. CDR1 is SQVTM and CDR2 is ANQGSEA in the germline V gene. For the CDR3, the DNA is TGCAGCGTTGATGGGACAGGGTTGGGAGAGACCCAGTACTTC. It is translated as CSVDGTGLGETQYF.

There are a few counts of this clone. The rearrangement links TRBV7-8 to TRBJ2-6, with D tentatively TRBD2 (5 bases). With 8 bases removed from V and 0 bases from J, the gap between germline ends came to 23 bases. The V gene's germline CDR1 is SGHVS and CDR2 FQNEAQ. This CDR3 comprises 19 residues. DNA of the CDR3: TGTGCCAGCCTTATCCCAGAGGGCATCCCGGGCTCTGGGGCCAACGTCCTGACTTTC. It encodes CASLIPEGIPGSGANVLTF.

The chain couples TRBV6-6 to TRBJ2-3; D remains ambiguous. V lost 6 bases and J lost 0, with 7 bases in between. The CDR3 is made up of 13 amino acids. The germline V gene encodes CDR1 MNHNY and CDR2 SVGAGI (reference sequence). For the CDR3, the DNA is TGTGCCAGCAGCCGCAGTAGCACAGATACGCAGTATTTT. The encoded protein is CASSRSSTDTQYF.

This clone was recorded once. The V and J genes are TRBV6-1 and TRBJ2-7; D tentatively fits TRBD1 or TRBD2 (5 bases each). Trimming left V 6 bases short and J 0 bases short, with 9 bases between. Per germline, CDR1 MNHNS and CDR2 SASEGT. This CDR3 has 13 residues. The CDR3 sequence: CASSNGASYEQYF. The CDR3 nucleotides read TGTGCCAGCAGCAACGGGGCCTCCTACGAGCAGTACTTC.

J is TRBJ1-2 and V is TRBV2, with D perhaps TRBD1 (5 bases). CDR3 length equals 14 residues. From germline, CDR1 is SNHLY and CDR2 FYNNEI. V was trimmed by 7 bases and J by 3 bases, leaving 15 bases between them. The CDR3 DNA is TGTGCCAGCAAACCGGACCGACAGTACTATGGCTACACCTTC. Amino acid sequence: CASKPDRQYYGYTF. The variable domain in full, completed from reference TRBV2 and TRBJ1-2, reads EPEVTQTPSHQVTQMGQEVILRCVPISNHLYFYWYRQILGQKVEFLVSFYNNEISEKSEIFDDQFSVERPDGSNFTLKIRSTKLEDSAMYFCASKPDRQYYGYTFGSGTRLTVV.

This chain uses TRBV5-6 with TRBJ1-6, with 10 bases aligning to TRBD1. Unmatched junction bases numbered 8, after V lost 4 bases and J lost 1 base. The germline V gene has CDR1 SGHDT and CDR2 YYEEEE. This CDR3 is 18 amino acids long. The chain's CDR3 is CASSDRDRGGSYNSPLHF. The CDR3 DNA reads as TGTGCCAGCAGCGACCGGGACAGGGGCGGTTCCTATAATTCACCCCTCCACTTT.

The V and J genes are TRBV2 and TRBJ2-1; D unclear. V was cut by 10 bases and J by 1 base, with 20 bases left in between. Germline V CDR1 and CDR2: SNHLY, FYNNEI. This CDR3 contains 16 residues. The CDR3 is CATLWAGGRSYNEQFF. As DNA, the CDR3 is TGTGCCACCCTTTGGGCAGGTGGCCGATCCTACAATGAGCAGTTCTTC. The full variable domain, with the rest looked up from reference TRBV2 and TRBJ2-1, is EPEVTQTPSHQVTQMGQEVILRCVPISNHLYFYWYRQILGQKVEFLVSFYNNEISEKSEIFDDQFSVERPDGSNFTLKIRSTKLEDSAMYFCATLWAGGRSYNEQFFGPGTRLTVL.

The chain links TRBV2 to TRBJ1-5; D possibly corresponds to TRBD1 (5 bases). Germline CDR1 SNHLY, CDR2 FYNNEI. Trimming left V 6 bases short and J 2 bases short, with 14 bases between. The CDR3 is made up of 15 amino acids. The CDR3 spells CASRGRGLGNQPQHF. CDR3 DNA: TGTGCCAGCAGGGGAAGGGGTCTCGGCAATCAGCCCCAGCATTTT. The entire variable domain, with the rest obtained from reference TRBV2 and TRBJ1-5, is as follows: EPEVTQTPSHQVTQMGQEVILRCVPISNHLYFYWYRQILGQKVEFLVSFYNNEISEKSEIFDDQFSVERPDGSNFTLKIRSTKLEDSAMYFCASRGRGLGNQPQHFGDGTRLSIL.

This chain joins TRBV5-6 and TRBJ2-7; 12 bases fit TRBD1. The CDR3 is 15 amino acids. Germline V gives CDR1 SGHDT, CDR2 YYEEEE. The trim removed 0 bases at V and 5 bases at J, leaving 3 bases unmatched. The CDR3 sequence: CASSLAGTGGHEQYF. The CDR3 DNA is TGTGCCAGCAGCTTGGCCGGGACAGGGGGCCACGAGCAGTACTTC.

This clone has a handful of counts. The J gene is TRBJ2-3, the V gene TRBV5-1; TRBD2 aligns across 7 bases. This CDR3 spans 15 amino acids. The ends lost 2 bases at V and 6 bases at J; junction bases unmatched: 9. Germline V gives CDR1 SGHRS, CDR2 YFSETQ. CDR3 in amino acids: CASSLRGGAVDTQYF. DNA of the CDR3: TGCGCCAGCAGCTTAAGGGGAGGGGCCGTCGATACGCAGTATTTT.

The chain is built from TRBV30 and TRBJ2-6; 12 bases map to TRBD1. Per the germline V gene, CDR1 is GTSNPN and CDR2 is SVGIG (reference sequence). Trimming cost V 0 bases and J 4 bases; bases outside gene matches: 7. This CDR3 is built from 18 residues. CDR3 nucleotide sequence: TGTGCCTGGAGTGTTTGGGACAGGGGGCGTTCCGGGGCCAACGTCCTGACTTTC. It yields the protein CAWSVWDRGRSGANVLTF.

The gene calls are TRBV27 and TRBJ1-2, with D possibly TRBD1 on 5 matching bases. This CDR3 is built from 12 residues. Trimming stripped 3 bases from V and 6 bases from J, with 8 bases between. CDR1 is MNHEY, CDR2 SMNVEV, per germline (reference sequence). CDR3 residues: CASSFRGDGYTF. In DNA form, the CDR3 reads TGTGCCAGCAGTTTTCGAGGGGATGGCTACACCTTC.

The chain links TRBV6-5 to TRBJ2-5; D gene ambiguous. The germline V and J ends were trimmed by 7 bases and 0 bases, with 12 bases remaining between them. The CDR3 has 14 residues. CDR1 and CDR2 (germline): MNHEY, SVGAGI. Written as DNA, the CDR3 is TGTGCCAGCATCCCGCCGCGGTACCAAGAGACCCAGTACTTC. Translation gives CASIPPRYQETQYF.

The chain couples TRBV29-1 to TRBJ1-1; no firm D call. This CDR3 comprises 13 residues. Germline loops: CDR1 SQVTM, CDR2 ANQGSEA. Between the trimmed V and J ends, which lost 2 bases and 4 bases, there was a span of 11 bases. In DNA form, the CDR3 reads TGCAGCGTTGAACGCACATCGGGCACTGAAGCTTTCTTT. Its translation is CSVERTSGTEAFF.

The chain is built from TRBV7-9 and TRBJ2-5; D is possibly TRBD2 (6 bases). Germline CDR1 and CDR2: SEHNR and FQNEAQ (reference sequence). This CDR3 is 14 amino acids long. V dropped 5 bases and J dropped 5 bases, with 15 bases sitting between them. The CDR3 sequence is CASSVLAPGETQYF. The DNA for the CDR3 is TGTGCCAGCAGCGTACTAGCCCCAGGGGAGACCCAGTACTTC.

The CDR3 sequence is CASSLKRGSGANVLTF. The CDR3 bases are TGCGCCAGCAGCTTAAAGAGGGGATCTGGGGCCAACGTCCTGACTTTC. The V and J genes are TRBV4-1 and TRBJ2-6, with D possibly called TRBD1 or TRBD2 (5 bases each). V was clipped by 5 bases and J by 1 base, with 12 bases between them. CDR1 and CDR2 from the germline V gene are MGHRA and YSYEKL. This CDR3 spans 16 amino acids.